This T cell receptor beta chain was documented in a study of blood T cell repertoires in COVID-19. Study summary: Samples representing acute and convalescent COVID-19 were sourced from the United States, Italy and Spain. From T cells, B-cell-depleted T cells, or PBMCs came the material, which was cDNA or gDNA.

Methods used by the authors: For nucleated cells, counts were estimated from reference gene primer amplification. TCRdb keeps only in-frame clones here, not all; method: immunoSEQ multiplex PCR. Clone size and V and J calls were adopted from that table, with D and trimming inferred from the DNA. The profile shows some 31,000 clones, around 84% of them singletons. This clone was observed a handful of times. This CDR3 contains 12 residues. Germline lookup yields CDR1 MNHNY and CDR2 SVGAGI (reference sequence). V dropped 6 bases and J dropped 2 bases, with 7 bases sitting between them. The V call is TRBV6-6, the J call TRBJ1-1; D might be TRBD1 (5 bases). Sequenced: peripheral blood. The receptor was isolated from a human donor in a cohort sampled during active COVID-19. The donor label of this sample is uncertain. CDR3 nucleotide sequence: TGTGCCAGCAGAGGGGCTAACACTGAAGCTTTCTTT. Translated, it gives CASRGANTEAFF.